These 30 T cell receptor beta chains originate from one sample sequenced in a study of identical twins. TCRdb redid the calling of the 5' RACE reads with MiXCR, one entry per CDR3 protein. The sample lists some 1,700,000 distinct CDR3 sequences, roughly 35% seen once, with roughly 0.3% in the top ten. Sequenced sample: cord blood. These receptors all stem from a newborn girl in good health.

This chain connects TRBV11-2 to TRBJ2-3; D is perhaps TRBD2 (5 bases). The CDR3 consists of 13 residues. Germline lookup yields CDR1 SGHAT and CDR2 FQNNGV. V was pared by 5 bases and J by 8 bases, with 14 bases between. The CDR3 region is CASSPHGLRTQYF. CDR3 sequence (DNA): TGTGCCAGCAGCCCCCACGGACTTCGTACGCAGTATTTT.

This rearrangement joins TRBV15 to TRBJ2-4, with a weak D call TRBD1 (6 bases). The DNA end is a closer match to TRBJ2-7, so the J assignment may be wrong. The CDR3 spans 16 residues. Per germline, CDR1 LNHNV and CDR2 YYDKDF (reference sequence). The CDR3 nucleotides are TGTGCCACCAGCAGAGTGGGGACAAAGGCCACTTACGAGCAGTACTTC. Translating it yields CATSRVGTKATYEQYF.

The gene calls are TRBV28 and TRBJ2-3; 13 nucleotides line up with TRBD2. This CDR3 region has 17 residues. Unmatched junction bases numbered 6, after V lost 5 bases and J lost 1 base. Germline CDR1 MDHEN, CDR2 SYDVKM. DNA for the CDR3: TGTGCCAGCAGTCTCGGACTAGCGGGAGAGGGCACAGATACGCAGTATTTT. Protein: CASSLGLAGEGTDTQYF. The full variable domain, rest sourced from reference TRBV28 and TRBJ2-3, is DVKVTQSSRYLVKRTGEKVFLECVQDMDHENMFWYRQDPGLGLRLIYFSYDVKMKEKGDIPEGYSVSREKKERFSLILESASTNQTSMYLCASSLGLAGEGTDTQYFGPGTRLTVL.

This sequence joins TRBV20-1 and TRBJ1-2; D possibly corresponds to TRBD1 (6 bases). CDR1 DFQATT and CDR2 SNEGSKA come from the germline V gene (reference sequence). CDR3 length equals 13 residues. Trimming left V 6 bases short and J 5 bases short, with 16 bases between. As DNA, the CDR3 is TGCAGTGCGGGCAGGGGTCTAGAATATGGCTACACCTTC. It specifies CSAGRGLEYGYTF.

As regards this clonotype: This may be a read error: a much more frequent sequence differs by one nucleotide. V is TRBV20-1 and J is TRBJ2-1; 10 positions match TRBD2. Trimming at V came to 6 bases and at J to 13 bases, leaving 15 bases not matched to a gene. This CDR3 contains 14 residues. Germline lookup yields CDR1 DFQATT and CDR2 SNEGSKA (reference sequence). Here the CDR3 DNA reads TGCAGTGCCCCACCGGGACTAGCGAGAGAGACCCAGTTCTTC. Its translation is CSAPPGLARETQFF.

The chain joins TRBV5-1 to TRBJ2-4; TRBD2 aligns across 7 bases. The J call may be wrong; the DNA end is better matched by TRBJ2-7. CDR3 length equals 15 residues. CDR1 is SGHRS and CDR2 is YFSETQ in the germline V gene. CDR3 DNA sequence: TGCGCCAGCAGCTTATCGGCGGGAGTCCCCTACGAGCAGTACTTC. Its translation: CASSLSAGVPYEQYF.

CDR3 sequence (DNA): TGTGCCAGCAGCGTCGGGACCCCTAGCGGGAGTATCCATGAGCAGTTCTTC. This sequence encodes CASSVGTPSGSIHEQFF. The chain couples TRBV7-9 to TRBJ2-1, with 10 bases aligning to TRBD2. J was trimmed by 8 bases and V by 5 bases; bases with no gene match: 15. There are 17 residues in the CDR3. Per the germline V gene, CDR1 is SEHNR and CDR2 is FQNEAQ (reference sequence). Combining the CDR3 with reference TRBV7-9 and TRBJ2-1 gives the whole variable domain DTGVSQNPRHKITKRGQNVTFRCDPISEHNRLYWYRQTLGQGPEFLTYFQNEAQLEKSRLLSDRFSAERPKGSFSTLEIQRTEQGDSAMYLCASSVGTPSGSIHEQFFGPGTRLTVL.

The sample holds a few counts of this clonotype. One end of the junction does not line up with germline, which may come from a read error. The V gene is TRBV24-1, the J gene TRBJ2-5, with a weak D call TRBD2 (6 bases). The assigned J gene may be wrong: the sequence end matches TRBJ2-4 better. Germline V gives CDR1 KGHDR, CDR2 SFDVKD. This CDR3 is built from 11 residues. The CDR3 DNA is TGTGCCCCCAGGGAGGCAGACATTCAGTACTTC. Its translation is CAPREADIQYF.

The chain uses TRBV7-8 and TRBJ2-3, with 9 bases aligning to TRBD2. The CDR3 length is 15 residues. V trimming: 2 bases; J trimming: 5 bases; junction bases outside the gene matches: 5. The germline V gene encodes CDR1 SGHVS and CDR2 FQNEAQ. Here the CDR3 reads CASSLRGLAVDTQYF. CDR3 coding DNA: TGTGCCAGCAGCTTAAGGGGACTAGCCGTAGATACGCAGTATTTT.

The chain carries TRBV20-1 and TRBJ2-1, with TRBD2 matching 12 bases. Trimming at V came to 5 bases and at J to 2 bases, leaving 7 bases not matched to a gene. Germline CDR1 and CDR2: DFQATT and SNEGSKA (reference sequence). The CDR3 runs to 16 residues. CDR3 sequence: CSAGELAGGPYNEQFF. The CDR3 coding sequence is TGCAGTGCTGGCGAGCTAGCGGGGGGGCCCTACAATGAGCAGTTCTTC.

V usage is TRBV11-2 and J usage is TRBJ1-2, with 8 bases matching TRBD1. Germline CDR1 is SGHAT and CDR2 is FQNNGV. CDR3 length: 15 amino acids. Trimming cost V 2 bases and J 4 bases; bases outside gene matches: 6. The CDR3 region is CASSLYQDRVYGYTF. CDR3 DNA sequence: TGTGCCAGCAGCTTATACCAGGACAGGGTCTATGGCTACACCTTC. The full variable domain, with the rest looked up from reference TRBV11-2 and TRBJ1-2, is EAGVAQSPRYKIIEKRQSVAFWCNPISGHATLYWYQQILGQGPKLLIQFQNNGVVDDSQLPKDRFSAERLKGVDSTLKIQPAKLEDSAVYLCASSLYQDRVYGYTFGSGTRLTVV.

This clonotype was observed a handful of times. J is TRBJ2-7 and V is TRBV7-2; 11 positions agree with TRBD2. This CDR3 contains 17 residues. CDR1 and CDR2 from the germline V gene are SGHTA and FQGNSA. V shed 0 bases and J 3 bases; nucleotides not matched to a gene: 7. The CDR3 region has the DNA TGTGCCAGCAGCTTAGCAAGTGCGCTAGCGGGGGGCTACGAGCAGTACTTC. Translating gives CASSLASALAGGYEQYF.

In its sample, this clonotype was seen many times. The gene calls are TRBV4-2 and TRBJ2-3; the D gene is possibly TRBD2 (5 bases). The germline gives CDR1 LGHNA, CDR2 YNFKEQ. CDR3 length: 13 amino acids. V lost 1 base to trimming and J lost 5 bases, with 7 bases between them. The CDR3 region is CASSQALGDTQYF. CDR3 sequence (DNA): TGTGCCAGCAGCCAAGCACTAGGAGATACGCAGTATTTT.

This clonotype was observed a few times. V usage is TRBV2 and J usage is TRBJ2-1, with 9 positions matching TRBD2. The germline CDR1 and CDR2 sequences are SNHLY and FYNNEI. This CDR3 comprises 13 residues. V gave up 9 bases and J gave up 2 bases; unmatched junction bases: 2. The CDR3 DNA sequence: TGTGCCAGAGCGGGAGGACCCTACAATGAGCAGTTCTTC. Translating it yields CARAGGPYNEQFF.

This clonotype has just a few counts. V is TRBV27 and J is TRBJ1-1, with 9 bases fitting TRBD1. This CDR3 is 14 amino acids long. CDR1 and CDR2 (germline): MNHEY, SMNVEV (reference sequence). V shed 5 bases and J 6 bases; nucleotides not matched to a gene: 7. CDR3 sequence reads: CASSPGQGVSEAFF. The CDR3 DNA reads as TGTGCCAGCAGTCCGGGACAGGGAGTTTCTGAAGCTTTCTTT.

The chain combines TRBV7-9 with TRBJ2-7; 7 nucleotides agree with TRBD1. The germline V gene has CDR1 SEHNR and CDR2 FQNEAQ (reference sequence). J was trimmed by 4 bases and V by 5 bases; bases with no gene match: 11. The CDR3 extends over 15 amino acids. For the CDR3, the DNA is TGTGCCAGCAGCCGCGTCAGGGACAGAGTATACGAGCAGTACTTC. This sequence encodes CASSRVRDRVYEQYF.

The rearrangement joins TRBV24-1 to TRBJ1-1; tentatively, D is TRBD1 (6 bases). The V end lost 0 bases, the J end lost 4 bases, and 14 bases lay between the germline ends. This CDR3 contains 16 residues. Germline values: CDR1 KGHDR, CDR2 SFDVKD. As DNA, the CDR3 is TGTGCCACCAGTGATTTGTTAGGGGGATCGGGCACTGAAGCTTTCTTT. This encodes CATSDLLGGSGTEAFF.

The chain recombines TRBV27 with TRBJ2-1; D uncertain. This CDR3 contains 16 residues. Trimming removed 5 bases from V and 6 bases from J, with 20 bases in between. CDR1 MNHEY and CDR2 SMNVEV come from the germline V gene (reference sequence). The CDR3 coding sequence is TGTGCCAGCAGTCCCCCGTCCTTTGCACCCCTCAATGAGCAGTTCTTC. Translating gives CASSPPSFAPLNEQFF.

V usage is TRBV12-3 or TRBV12-4 and J usage is TRBJ2-3, with TRBD2 matching 7 bases. After removal of 7 bases from V and 4 bases from J, the junction contained 11 bases not matched to a gene. CDR3 length equals 15 residues. This CDR3 reads CASTRRRGLADTQYF. The CDR3 DNA reads as TGTGCCAGCACCAGGAGGCGGGGGTTGGCAGATACGCAGTATTTT.

The sample holds a few counts of this clonotype. The CDR3 nucleotides are TGCAGCGTTAGGAGGGGGGAAGAGACCCAGTACTTC. It is translated as CSVRRGEETQYF. V gene TRBV29-1 combines with J gene TRBJ2-5; D is tentatively TRBD1 or TRBD2 (6 bases each). The V gene lost 5 bases and the J gene lost 3 bases, with 10 bases spanning the gap. The CDR3 length is 12 residues. Looked up from germline, CDR1 is SQVTM and CDR2 is ANQGSEA.

This clonotype was picked up a small number of times. The chain couples TRBV7-2 to TRBJ1-5, with 9 bases lining up with TRBD1. This CDR3 has 14 residues. Germline V gene data show CDR1 as SGHTA and CDR2 as FQGNSA. V lost 5 bases and J lost 5; bases outside the gene matches: 4. The CDR3 is CASSQRTGDQPQHF. DNA of the CDR3: TGTGCCAGCAGCCAACGGACAGGGGATCAGCCCCAGCATTTT.

The rearrangement uses TRBV2 and TRBJ2-7, with a weak D call TRBD2 (6 bases). The CDR3 runs to 14 residues. With 7 bases removed from V and 2 bases from J, the gap between germline ends came to 15 bases. CDR1 is SNHLY, CDR2 FYNNEI, per germline. As DNA, the CDR3 is TGTGCCAGCACCCTAACCCGGGAGCCCTACGAGCAGTACTTC. As protein: CASTLTREPYEQYF.

This clonotype was counted many times. Its ends do not fully match the called genes, so a read error is possible. The chain recombines TRBV5-1 with TRBJ2-3; 8 bases match TRBD2. The CDR3 spans 14 residues. Germline-derived CDR1 and CDR2 are SGHRS and YFSETQ. Written as DNA, the CDR3 is TGTGCCAGCAGTTTAGCGGGGAGCACAGATACGCAGTATTTT. Translating gives CASSLAGSTDTQYF.

This clonotype has more than one count but fewer than ten. V gene TRBV7-9 combines with J gene TRBJ2-7; TRBD2 agrees at 8 bases. V gave up 5 bases and J gave up 4 bases; unmatched junction bases: 10. Per germline, CDR1 SEHNR and CDR2 FQNEAQ (reference sequence). The CDR3 is 15 amino acids. The CDR3 bases are TGTGCCAGCAGCCATCTAAACGGGGGGGTTTACGAGCAGTACTTC. It translates to CASSHLNGGVYEQYF.

This clonotype was seen a handful of times. The rearrangement uses TRBV20-1 and TRBJ2-7, with unresolved D. Trimming removed 3 bases at V and 1 base at J, with 10 bases between. The germline gives CDR1 DFQATT, CDR2 SNEGSKA (reference sequence). The CDR3 is 13 residues long. The DNA for the CDR3 is TGCAGTGCTAGTAGGCTAGAATCCTACGAGCAGTACTTC. Its protein product is CSASRLESYEQYF.

The gene calls are TRBV3-1 and TRBJ2-6; D unresolved. The CDR3 runs 16 residues. Trimming removed 3 bases from V and 0 bases from J, with 9 bases in between. Germline CDR1 and CDR2: LGHDT and YNNKEL (reference sequence). CDR3 in amino acids: CASSHIRNSGANVLTF. The DNA for the CDR3 is TGTGCCAGCAGCCATATACGGAACTCTGGGGCCAACGTCCTGACTTTC.

This clonotype was picked up a small number of times. The chain links TRBV5-4 to TRBJ2-1, with TRBD1 matching over 8 bases. The V segment lost 1 base and the J segment 5 bases; nucleotides outside the gene matches: 5. The CDR3 is 15 amino acids. Germline loops: CDR1 SGHNT, CDR2 YYREEE (reference sequence). This CDR3 reads CASSLKRQGNNEQFF. The CDR3 nucleotides are TGTGCCAGCAGCTTGAAGAGACAGGGGAACAATGAGCAGTTCTTC.

The chain uses TRBV6-1 and TRBJ2-3; 14 bases are a match to TRBD2. Germline CDR1 and CDR2: MNHNS and SASEGT. The CDR3 sequence is 15 residues long. J lost 5 bases, V lost 8 bases, and 6 bases had no gene match. In DNA form, the CDR3 reads TGTGCCAGCCGACTAGCGGGGGGGCCGGAAGATACGCAGTATTTT. This sequence encodes CASRLAGGPEDTQYF.

The chain employs TRBV5-1 and TRBJ2-5, with 10 bases identical to TRBD1. The V segment lost 0 bases and the J segment 11 bases; nucleotides outside the gene matches: 1. This CDR3 spans 12 amino acids. The V gene's germline CDR1 is SGHRS and CDR2 YFSETQ. DNA for the CDR3: TGCGCCAGCAGCTTGGCGGGACAGGGGCAGTACTTC. Translated: CASSLAGQGQYF.

Of note for this clonotype: At one of its ends the junction is not consistent with the germline gene, which may arise from a read error. The CDR3 nucleotides are TGTGTCATCAGTGTCGGGGGAAAAGGCACAGATACGCAGTATTTT. It yields the protein CVISVGGKGTDTQYF. The chain recombines TRBV10-3 with TRBJ2-3, with a possible D match to TRBD2 (6 bases). The germline CDR1 and CDR2 sequences are ENHRY and SYGVKD. The CDR3 sequence is 15 residues long.